The sequence of this TCR beta chain was determined in a study of shared clonotypes between healthy human individuals. The data were produced by immunoSEQ multiplex PCR, yet TCRdb's version contains in-frame clones alone and is incomplete. The top ten hold 0.1% to 0.15% of the sample, which has 2 million to 2.5 million clones, almost 96% seen once. Caucasian adults residing in Nashville, Tennessee made up all the donors. This CDR3 comprises 13 residues. The V and J ends lost 4 bases and 1 base respectively, with 8 bases between them. The germline gives CDR1 SNHLY, CDR2 FYNNEI. The chain links TRBV2 to TRBJ2-7; maybe TRBD2 (6 bases). The sequence was collected from a man aged 18 to 35 in good health. The sequencing sample was made of naive CD4+ T cells sorted from blood. Subset meaning: CD45RA+ positively selected. CDR3 protein: CASSGRGSYEQYF. DNA for the CDR3: TGTGCCAGCAGTGGGAGGGGATCCTACGAGCAGTACTTC.